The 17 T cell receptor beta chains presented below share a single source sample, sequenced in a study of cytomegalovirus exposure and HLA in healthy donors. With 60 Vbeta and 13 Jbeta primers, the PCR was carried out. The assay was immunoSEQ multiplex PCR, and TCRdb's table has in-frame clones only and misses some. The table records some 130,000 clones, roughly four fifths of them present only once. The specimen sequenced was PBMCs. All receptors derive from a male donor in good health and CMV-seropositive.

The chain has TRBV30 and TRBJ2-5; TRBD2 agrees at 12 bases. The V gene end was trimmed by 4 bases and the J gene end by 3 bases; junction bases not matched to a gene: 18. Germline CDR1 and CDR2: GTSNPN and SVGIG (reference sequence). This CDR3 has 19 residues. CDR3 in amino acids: CAWIRYPPGLAGIKETQYF. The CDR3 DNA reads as TGTGCCTGGATTCGTTATCCCCCCGGACTAGCGGGGATCAAAGAGACCCAGTACTTC.

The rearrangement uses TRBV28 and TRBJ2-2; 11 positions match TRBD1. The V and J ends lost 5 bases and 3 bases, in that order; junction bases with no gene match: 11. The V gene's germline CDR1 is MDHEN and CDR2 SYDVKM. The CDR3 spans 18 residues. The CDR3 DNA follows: TGTGCCAGCAGTCGCTCCGGAGGGGGACAGGGGGACACCGGGGAGCTGTTTTTT. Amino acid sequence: CASSRSGGGQGDTGELFF.

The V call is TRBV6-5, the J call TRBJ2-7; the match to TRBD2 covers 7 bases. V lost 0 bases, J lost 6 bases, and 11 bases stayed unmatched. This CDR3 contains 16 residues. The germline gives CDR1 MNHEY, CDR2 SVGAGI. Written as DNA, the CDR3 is TGTGCCAGCAGTTACTCAGTTCGGTCGGGGGGTTCCGAGCAGTACTTC. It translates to CASSYSVRSGGSEQYF.

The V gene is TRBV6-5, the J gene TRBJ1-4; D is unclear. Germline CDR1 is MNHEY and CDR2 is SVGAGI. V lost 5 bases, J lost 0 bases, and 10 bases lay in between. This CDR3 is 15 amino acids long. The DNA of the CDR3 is TGTGCCAGCAGTACCGACACCTCAACTAATGAAAAACTGTTTTTT. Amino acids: CASSTDTSTNEKLFF.

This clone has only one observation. The CDR3 loop reads CASSEGRVNTEAFF. CDR3 coding DNA: TGTGCCAGCAGCGAGGGCCGGGTGAACACTGAAGCTTTCTTT. The rearrangement links TRBV7-3 to TRBJ1-1; D is undetermined. CDR3 length: 14 residues. V lost 5 bases, J lost 0 bases, and 10 bases lay in between. The V gene's germline CDR1 is SGHTA and CDR2 FQGTGA.

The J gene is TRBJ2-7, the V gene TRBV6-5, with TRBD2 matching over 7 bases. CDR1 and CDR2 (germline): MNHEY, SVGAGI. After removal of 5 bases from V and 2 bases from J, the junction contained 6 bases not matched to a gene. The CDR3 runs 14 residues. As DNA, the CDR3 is TGTGCCAGCAGTCCCTTTACTAGCGCCTACGAGCAGTACTTC. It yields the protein CASSPFTSAYEQYF.

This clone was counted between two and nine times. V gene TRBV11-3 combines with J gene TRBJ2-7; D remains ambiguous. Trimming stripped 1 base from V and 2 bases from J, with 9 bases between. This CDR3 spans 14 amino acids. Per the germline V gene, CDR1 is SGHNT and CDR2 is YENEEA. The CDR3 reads CASSLGAGTYEQYF. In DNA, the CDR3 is TGTGCCAGCAGCTTAGGGGCAGGAACCTACGAGCAGTACTTC.

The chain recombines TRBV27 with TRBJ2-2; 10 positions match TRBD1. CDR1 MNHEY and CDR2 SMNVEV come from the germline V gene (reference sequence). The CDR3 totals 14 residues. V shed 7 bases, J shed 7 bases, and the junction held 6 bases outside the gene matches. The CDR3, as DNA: TGTGCCAGCAATAGACAGGGGGCTGGCGGGGAGCTGTTTTTT. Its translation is CASNRQGAGGELFF.

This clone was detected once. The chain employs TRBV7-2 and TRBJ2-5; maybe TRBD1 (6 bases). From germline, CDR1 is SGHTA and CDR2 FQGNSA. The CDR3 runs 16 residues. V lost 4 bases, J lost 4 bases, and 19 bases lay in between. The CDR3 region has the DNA TGTGCCAGCAGCTCTCAAACAGGGCTTGGGGTAGAGACCCAGTACTTC. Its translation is CASSSQTGLGVETQYF. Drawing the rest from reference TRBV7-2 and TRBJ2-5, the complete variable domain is GAGVSQSPSNKVTEKGKDVELRCDPISGHTALYWYRQSLGQGLEFLIYFQGNSAPDKSGLPSDRFSAERTGGSVSTLTIQRTQQEDSAVYLCASSSQTGLGVETQYFGPGTRLLVL.

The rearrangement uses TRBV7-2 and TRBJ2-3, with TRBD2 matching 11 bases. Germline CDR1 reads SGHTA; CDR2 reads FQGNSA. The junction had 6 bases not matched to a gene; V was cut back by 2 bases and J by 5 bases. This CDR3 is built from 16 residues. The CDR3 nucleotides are TGTGCCAGCAGCTTATTGACTAGCGGGAAAGGAGATACGCAGTATTTT. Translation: CASSLLTSGKGDTQYF.

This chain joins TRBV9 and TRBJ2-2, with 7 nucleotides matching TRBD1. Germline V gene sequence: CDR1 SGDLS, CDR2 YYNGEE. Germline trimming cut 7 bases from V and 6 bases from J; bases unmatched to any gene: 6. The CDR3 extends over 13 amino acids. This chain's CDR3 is CASGDRVAGELFF. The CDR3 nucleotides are TGTGCCAGCGGCGACAGGGTCGCCGGGGAGCTGTTTTTT.

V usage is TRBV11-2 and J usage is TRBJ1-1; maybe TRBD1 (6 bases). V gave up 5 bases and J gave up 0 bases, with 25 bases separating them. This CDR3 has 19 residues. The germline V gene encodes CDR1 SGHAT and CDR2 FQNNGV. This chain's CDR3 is CASSLSTPGQSLLNTEAFF. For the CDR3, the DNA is TGTGCCAGCAGCCTAAGCACTCCGGGACAAAGCCTATTGAACACTGAAGCTTTCTTT.

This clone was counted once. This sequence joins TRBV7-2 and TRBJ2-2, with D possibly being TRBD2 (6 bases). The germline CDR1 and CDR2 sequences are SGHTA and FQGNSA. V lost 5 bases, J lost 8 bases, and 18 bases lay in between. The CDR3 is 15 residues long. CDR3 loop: CASSQRTGDVGELFF. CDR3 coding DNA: TGTGCCAGCAGCCAACGGACGGGAGATGTGGGGGAGCTGTTTTTT.

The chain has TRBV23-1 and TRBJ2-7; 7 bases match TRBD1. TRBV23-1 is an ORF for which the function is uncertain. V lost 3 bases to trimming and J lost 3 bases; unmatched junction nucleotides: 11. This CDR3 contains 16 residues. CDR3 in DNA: TGCGCCAGCAGTCAGGCGGTGACAGGGACGGGCTACGAGCAGTACTTC. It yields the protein CASSQAVTGTGYEQYF.

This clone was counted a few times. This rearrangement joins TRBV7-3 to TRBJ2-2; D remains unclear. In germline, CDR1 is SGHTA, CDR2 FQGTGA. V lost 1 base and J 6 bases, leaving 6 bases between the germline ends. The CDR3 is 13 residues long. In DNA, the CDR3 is TGTGCCAGCAGCTTAATTCAGGCCGGGGAGCTGTTTTTT. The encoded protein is CASSLIQAGELFF. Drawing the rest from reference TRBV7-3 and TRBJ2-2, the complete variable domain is GAGVSQTPSNKVTEKGKYVELRCDPISGHTALYWYRQSLGQGPEFLIYFQGTGAADDSGLPNDRFFAVRPEGSVSTLKIQRTERGDSAVYLCASSLIQAGELFFGEGSRLTVL.

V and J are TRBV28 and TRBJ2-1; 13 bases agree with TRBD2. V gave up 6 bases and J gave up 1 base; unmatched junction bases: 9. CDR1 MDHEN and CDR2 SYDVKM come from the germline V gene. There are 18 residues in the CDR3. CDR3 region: CASRGGTSGVKSYNEQFF. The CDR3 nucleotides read TGTGCCAGCAGGGGGGGGACTAGCGGGGTTAAATCCTACAATGAGCAGTTCTTC.

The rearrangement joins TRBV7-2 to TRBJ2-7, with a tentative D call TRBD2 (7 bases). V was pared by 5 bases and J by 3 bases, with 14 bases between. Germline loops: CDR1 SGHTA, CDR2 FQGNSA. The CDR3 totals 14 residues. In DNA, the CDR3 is TGTGCCAGCAGCGGGGGGGCGGGCCTCTACGAGCAGTACTTC. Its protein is CASSGGAGLYEQYF.